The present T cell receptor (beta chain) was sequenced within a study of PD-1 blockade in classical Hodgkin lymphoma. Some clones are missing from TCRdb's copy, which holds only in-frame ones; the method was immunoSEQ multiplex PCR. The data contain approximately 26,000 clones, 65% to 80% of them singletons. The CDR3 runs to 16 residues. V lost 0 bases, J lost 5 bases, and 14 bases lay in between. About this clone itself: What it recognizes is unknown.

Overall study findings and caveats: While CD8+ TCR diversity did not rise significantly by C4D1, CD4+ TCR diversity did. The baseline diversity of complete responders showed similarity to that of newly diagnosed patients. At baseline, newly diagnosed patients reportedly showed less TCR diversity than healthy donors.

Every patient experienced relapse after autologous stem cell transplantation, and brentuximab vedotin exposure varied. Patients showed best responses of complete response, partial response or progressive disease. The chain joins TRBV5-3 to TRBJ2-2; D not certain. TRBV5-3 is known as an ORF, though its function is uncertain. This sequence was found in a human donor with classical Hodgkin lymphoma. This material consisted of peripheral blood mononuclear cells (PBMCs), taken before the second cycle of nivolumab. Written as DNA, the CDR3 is TGTGCCAGAAGCTTGGCCGAGATCCTAGGTACCGGGGAGCTGTTTTTT. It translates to CARSLAEILGTGELFF.